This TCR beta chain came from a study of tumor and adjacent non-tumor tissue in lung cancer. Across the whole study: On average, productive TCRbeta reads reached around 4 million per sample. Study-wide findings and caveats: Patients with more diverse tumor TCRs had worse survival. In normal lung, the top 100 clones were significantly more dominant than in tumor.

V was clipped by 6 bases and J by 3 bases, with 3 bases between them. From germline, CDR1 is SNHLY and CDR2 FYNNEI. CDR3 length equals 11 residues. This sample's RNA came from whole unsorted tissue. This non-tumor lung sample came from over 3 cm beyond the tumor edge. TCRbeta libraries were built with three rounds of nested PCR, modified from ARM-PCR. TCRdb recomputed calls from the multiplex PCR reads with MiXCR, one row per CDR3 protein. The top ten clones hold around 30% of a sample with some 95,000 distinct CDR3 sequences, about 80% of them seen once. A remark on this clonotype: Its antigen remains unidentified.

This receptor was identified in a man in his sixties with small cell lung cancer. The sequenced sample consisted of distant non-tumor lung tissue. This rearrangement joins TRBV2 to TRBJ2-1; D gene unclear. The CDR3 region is CASRDYNEQFF. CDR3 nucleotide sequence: TGTGCCAGCAGGGACTACAATGAGCAGTTCTTC.